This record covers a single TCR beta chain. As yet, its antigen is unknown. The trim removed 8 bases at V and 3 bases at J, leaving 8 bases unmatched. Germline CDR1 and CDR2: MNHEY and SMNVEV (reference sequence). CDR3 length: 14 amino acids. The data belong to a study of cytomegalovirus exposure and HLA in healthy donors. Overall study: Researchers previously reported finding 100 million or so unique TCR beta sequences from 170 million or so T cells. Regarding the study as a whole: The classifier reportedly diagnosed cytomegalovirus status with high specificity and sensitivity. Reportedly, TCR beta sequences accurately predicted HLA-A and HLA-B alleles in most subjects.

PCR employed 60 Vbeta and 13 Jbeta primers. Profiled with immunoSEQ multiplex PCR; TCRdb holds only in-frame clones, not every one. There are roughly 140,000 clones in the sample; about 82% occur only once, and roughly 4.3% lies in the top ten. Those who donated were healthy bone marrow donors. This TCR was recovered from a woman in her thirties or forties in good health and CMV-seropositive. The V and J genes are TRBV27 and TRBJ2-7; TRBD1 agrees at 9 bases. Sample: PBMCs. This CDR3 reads CASVGTGQGYEQYF. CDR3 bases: TGTGCCAGCGTGGGGACGGGACAGGGCTACGAGCAGTACTTC.